The T cell receptor (beta chain) under discussion was sequenced for a study of identical twins. The germline CDR1 and CDR2 sequences are DFQATT and SNEGSKA (reference sequence). CDR3 length: 13 amino acids. J gave up 3 bases and V 1 base, and 2 bases lay outside the gene matches. Using its own MiXCR run on the 5' RACE reads, TCRdb lists one record per CDR3 protein. The sample has about 530,000 distinct CDR3 sequences, 20% to 25% seen once; the top ten hold about 0.5%. These data are also associated with another study on yellow fever vaccine responses in identical twins.

This sequence originates from a woman under 30 in good health. The material sequenced was CD4+ T cells sorted from blood. The rearrangement links TRBV20-1 to TRBJ2-7; 8 bases fit TRBD2. For the CDR3, the DNA is TGCAGTGCTAGAGCGGGGGGGAACTACGAGCAGTACGTC. Its protein product is CSARAGGNYEQYV.